Listed below are T cell receptor beta chains from one sample, sequenced in a study of identical twins. TCRdb fed the 5' RACE reads into MiXCR, producing one record per CDR3 protein. The sample shows fewer than 250,000 distinct CDR3 sequences, 7.5% of them seen only once. This sample was shared with a second study, whose subject was yellow fever vaccine responses in identical twins.

The sequenced material came from memory (CD45RO+) T cells sorted from blood. Receptor source: a woman between 18 and 30 years old in good health. CDR3s include the opening cysteine and the closing phenylalanine or tryptophan. The D gene is left open where the match is weak. Clone size is stated in some rows and not others, as once, few, many or a class when expanded.

CDR3 length	J gene	clone size	D gene	V gene	CDR3 DNA	CDR3 protein
14	TRBJ2-1	.	TRBD1	TRBV6-5	TGTGCCAGCAGTTACAGGGGGCCTTGGGATGAGCAGTTCTTC	CASSYRGPWDEQFF
15	TRBJ2-2	.	.	TRBV5-1	TGCGCCAGCAGCACCACAGGGTCGAACACCGGGGAGCTGTTTTTT	CASSTTGSNTGELFF
13	TRBJ1-1	many	.	TRBV12-3/TRBV12-4	TGTGCCAGCAGCATACAGGAGAACACTGAAGCTTTCTTT	CASSIQENTEAFF
14	TRBJ2-7	.	.	TRBV23-1	TGCGCCAGCAGAACACAGGGTAATCGCTACGAGCAGTACTTC	CASRTQGNRYEQYF
13	TRBJ2-2	many	.	TRBV2	TGTGCCAGCAGTGAAGCGGGCCCCGGGGAGCTGTTTTTT	CASSEAGPGELFF
16	TRBJ2-1	many	.	TRBV20-1	TGCAGTGCCAAACGGACTGCGCGGGGCTTAGGAAATGAGCAGTTCTTC	CSAKRTARGLGNEQFF
13	TRBJ2-1	.	.	TRBV6-5	TGTGCCAGCAGTTACCCGGGACTTGTTGAGCAGTTCTTC	CASSYPGLVEQFF
14	TRBJ2-7	.	.	TRBV3-1	TGTGCCAGCAGCCAAGACCCTGCCCCGTACGAGCAGTACTTC	CASSQDPAPYEQYF
15	TRBJ2-7	.	TRBD1	TRBV12-3/TRBV12-4	TGTGCCAGCAGTTATGAGACAGGGCCATCCTACGAGCAGTACTTC	CASSYETGPSYEQYF
13	TRBJ2-5	few	TRBD2	TRBV10-2	TGCGCCAGCAGTCTAGCGGGAGAGAAGACCCAGTACTTC	CASSLAGEKTQYF
16	TRBJ2-3	many	TRBD1	TRBV28	TGTGCCAGCAGAACGACAGGGGGCGGGAGCACAGATACGCAGTATTTT	CASRTTGGGSTDTQYF
15	TRBJ2-1	many	.	TRBV7-2	TGTGCCAGCAGCTTACCCGGGACCCCATACAATGAGCAGTTCTTC	CASSLPGTPYNEQFF
15	TRBJ2-3	many	TRBD2	TRBV4-2	TGTGCCAGCAGCTCACCCAGCGGGAGGGTCGATACGCAGTATTTT	CASSSPSGRVDTQYF
14	TRBJ1-5	many	.	TRBV27	TGTGCCAGCAGCCTACAGGGTCCCAATCAGCCCCAGCATTTT	CASSLQGPNQPQHF
12	TRBJ2-1	many	TRBD2	TRBV4-1	TGCGCCAGCAGCCGTTGGGGAGGGGAGCAGTTCTTC	CASSRWGGEQFF
12	TRBJ2-7	.	.	TRBV5-1	TGCGCCAGCAGCTTGGTGGCGACTCCGCAGTACTTC	CASSLVATPQYF
14	TRBJ2-1	.	.	TRBV28	TGTGCCAGCTTCCGGACGCGGAACTACAATGAGCAGTTCTTC	CASFRTRNYNEQFF
13	TRBJ2-1	.	TRBD2	TRBV6-2/TRBV6-3	TGTGCCAGCAGGGGAGCGGGAGTCAATGAGCAGTTCTTC	CASRGAGVNEQFF
13	TRBJ2-1	few	.	TRBV11-3	TGTGCCAGCAGCTTCCGGAATGGAAATGAGCAGTTCTTC	CASSFRNGNEQFF
18	TRBJ2-7	few	.	TRBV24-1	TGTGCCACCAGTGACCCCGAACACCCGACAGTCCCCTTCCACGAGCAGTACTTC	CATSDPEHPTVPFHEQYF
14	TRBJ2-7	many	.	TRBV9	TGTGCCAGCAGCGTACGTTCCACCGGGTACGAGCAGTACTTC	CASSVRSTGYEQYF
18	TRBJ2-7	few	.	TRBV5-1	TGCGCCAGCAGCCCTGGGGCCTTTACAGGGAGGGGTTCCTACGAGCAGTACTTC	CASSPGAFTGRGSYEQYF
13	TRBJ2-7	.	.	TRBV2	TGTGCCAGCAGTAACAGGGTCGCCTACGAGCAGTACTTC	CASSNRVAYEQYF
16	TRBJ2-5	.	TRBD2	TRBV7-2	TGTGCCAGCAGTAAAGCGGGGGGTTCATGGGGAGAGACCCAGTACTTC	CASSKAGGSWGETQYF
15	TRBJ2-1	few	TRBD2	TRBV7-9	TGTGCCAGCAGCTTAGCGGGCGGGGGGAGCAATGAGCAGTTCTTC	CASSLAGGGSNEQFF
13	TRBJ2-3	.	TRBD2	TRBV20-1	TGCAGTGCGACTTCGGGAGGCTCAGATACGCAGTATTTT	CSATSGGSDTQYF
11	TRBJ2-7	many	.	TRBV12-3/TRBV12-4	TGTGCCAGCAGTTTTCGATACGAGCAGTACTTC	CASSFRYEQYF
14	TRBJ1-1	.	.	TRBV3-1	TGTGCCAGCAGCCAAACAGGTTCCCGACCTGAAGCTTTCTTT	CASSQTGSRPEAFF
14	TRBJ1-1	few	.	TRBV18	TGTGCCAGCTCACCACGCCCCGGGGAGACTGAAGCTTTCTTT	CASSPRPGETEAFF
14	TRBJ2-3	many	.	TRBV28	TGTGCCAGCAGTTCGCCAGACCCACCAGATACGCAGTATTTT	CASSSPDPPDTQYF
13	TRBJ2-1	.	.	TRBV18	TGTGCCAGCTCACCACGTTTAGAGGATGAGCAGTTCTTC	CASSPRLEDEQFF
13	TRBJ2-5	few	.	TRBV5-5	TGTGCCAGCAGCTTGGACCTTCAAGAGACCCAGTACTTC	CASSLDLQETQYF
12	TRBJ2-7	many	.	TRBV7-4	TGTGCCAGCAGCTGGTCCCCCTACGAGCAGTACTTC	CASSWSPYEQYF
14	TRBJ2-1	many	.	TRBV7-9	TGTGCCAGCAGCTCCATACTAGGCGGTAATGAGCAGTTCTTC	CASSSILGGNEQFF
15	TRBJ2-7	.	TRBD2	TRBV28	TGTGCCAGCAGTTTCGGTACTAGCGGGACCTACGAGCAGTACTTC	CASSFGTSGTYEQYF
14	TRBJ1-5	many	.	TRBV27	TGTGCCAGCAGTTTATGGGGTCGTGACCAGCCCCAGCATTTT	CASSLWGRDQPQHF
15	TRBJ1-5	.	TRBD1	TRBV9	TGTGCCAGCCGGCCCAGGCAGGGGGCGATTCAGCCCCAGCATTTT	CASRPRQGAIQPQHF
11	TRBJ1-1	many	.	TRBV28	TGTGCCAGCAGTGTGACAGCTGAAGCTTTCTTT	CASSVTAEAFF
13	TRBJ2-5	many	TRBD1	TRBV5-1	TGCGCCAGCAGCTTAGGGACAGAAGAGACCCAGTACTTC	CASSLGTEETQYF
12	TRBJ2-5	.	.	TRBV3-1	TGTGCCAGCAGCCCCATACGGGAGACCCAGTACTTC	CASSPIRETQYF
17	TRBJ2-3	.	.	TRBV6-5	TGTGCCAGCAGTTACTTCGGCCGAGGTGAGGGCACAGATACGCAGTATTTT	CASSYFGRGEGTDTQYF
14	TRBJ2-7	few	.	TRBV7-9	TGTGCCAGCAGCTTAGACAGGGCCGGCGACGAGCAGTACTTC	CASSLDRAGDEQYF
16	TRBJ2-5	few	TRBD2	TRBV24-1	TGTGCCACCAGTGACTACGGGACTAGCGGTCAAGAGACCCAGTACTTC	CATSDYGTSGQETQYF
15	TRBJ2-7	many	TRBD1	TRBV5-6	TGTGCCAGCAGCTTTACAGGGGCCAAACCCTACGAGCAGTACTTC	CASSFTGAKPYEQYF
14	TRBJ2-1	many	TRBD1	TRBV24-1	TGTGCCACCAGTGATCCAGGGGGTGACAATGAGCAGTTCTTC	CATSDPGGDNEQFF
12	TRBJ2-5	many	.	TRBV29-1	TGCAGCGCCCTTTCGGGTGAAGAGACCCAGTACTTC	CSALSGEETQYF
13	TRBJ2-1	many	.	TRBV5-1	TGCGCCAGCAGCTTGGGTAGCGCCAATGAGCAGTTCTTC	CASSLGSANEQFF
15	TRBJ1-2	few	.	TRBV11-1	TGTGCCAGCAGCTTAGGAGACAAGTCAAACTATGGCTACACCTTC	CASSLGDKSNYGYTF
16	TRBJ2-3	.	TRBD1	TRBV14	TGTGCCAGCAGCCCAGGACAGGGTGGGCTCACAGATACGCAGTATTTT	CASSPGQGGLTDTQYF
13	TRBJ1-1	many	.	TRBV10-3	TGTGCCATCATGGGGAGTAAGAGTACTGAAGCTTTCTTT	CAIMGSKSTEAFF
13	TRBJ2-7	.	TRBD1	TRBV6-6	TGTGCCAGCTTAAGTGGACAGGGCGACGAGCAGTACTTC	CASLSGQGDEQYF